This TCR beta chain was documented in a study of blood T cell repertoires in COVID-19 (TCRdb year 2020). About the study as a whole: Samples covering the acute and convalescent phases of COVID-19 were provided by collaborators in the United States, Italy and Spain. The repertoires were released in a freely available public database meant as a resource for research on the immune response to SARS-CoV-2. Samples were obtained from the ongoing ImmuneRACE study (first 160 participants) and from 950 to 1,500 subjects provided by 6 global collaborators. The material from the prospective study consisted of cDNA or gDNA derived from T cells, B-cell-depleted T cells, or PBMCs. The dataset comprised deeply sampled blood TCRbeta repertoires from subjects exposed to, actively infected with, or recovered from COVID-19. Where available, HLA class I and class II types were obtained from metadata supplied by the sample provider rather than from assay-based typing. Sample metadata almost always included a de-identified subject ID, COVID-19 status, age in years and sex.

Remarks on this clone: Its recognized antigen is unknown. Per-base qualities were not stored, and no clone one base away is much larger.

What the authors observed across the whole study: The amount of clinical and demographic metadata varied by source and participant and was provided uncurated.

TCRbeta CDR3 regions were amplified from genomic DNA using the immunoSEQ Assay, a bias-controlled multiplex PCR. As for the authors' bioinformatics: Nucleated cell counts per sample were estimated from amplification of reference gene primers within the assay. To quantify the absolute abundance of each unique TCRbeta CDR3 rearrangement, sequence reads were collapsed and filtered. Productive Simpson clonality was computed per sample as the square root of Simpson's diversity index over productive rearrangements. Held by TCRdb, this immuneACCESS table contains in-frame sequences only and omits some clones. Under half of the omission traces to an unresolved V gene where checked; the cause of the rest is unknown. V and J calls and clone size follow that table, whereas D and trimming were derived from the DNA. This sample is represented by some 130,000 clones; about 76% of them were singletons. 8.4% of the sample is in the top ten clones.

Collaborating institutions collected whole blood in K2EDTA tubes following their own protocols. For TCRbeta analysis, collaborators shipped samples in one of three forms: frozen whole blood, isolated PBMCs, or DNA extracted from either of those sample types. Counted from cysteine to phenylalanine, this CDR3 has 10 amino acids. Just CDR3 DNA is preserved here, 30 bases in frame from base 1. V trim: 6 bases; J trim: 11 bases; unmatched bases: 5. The CDR1 and CDR2 encoded by the germline V gene are SQVTM and ANQGSEA. The sequenced sample consisted of peripheral blood. Recombination connected TRBV29-1 to TRBJ1-1, with 8 central nucleotides matching TRBD1. This sequence originates from a woman aged 60-75 years with active or convalescent COVID-19. The CDR3 reads as follows: CSVGTGQAFF. The DNA is TGCAGCGTCGGGACAGGTCAGGCTTTCTTT.